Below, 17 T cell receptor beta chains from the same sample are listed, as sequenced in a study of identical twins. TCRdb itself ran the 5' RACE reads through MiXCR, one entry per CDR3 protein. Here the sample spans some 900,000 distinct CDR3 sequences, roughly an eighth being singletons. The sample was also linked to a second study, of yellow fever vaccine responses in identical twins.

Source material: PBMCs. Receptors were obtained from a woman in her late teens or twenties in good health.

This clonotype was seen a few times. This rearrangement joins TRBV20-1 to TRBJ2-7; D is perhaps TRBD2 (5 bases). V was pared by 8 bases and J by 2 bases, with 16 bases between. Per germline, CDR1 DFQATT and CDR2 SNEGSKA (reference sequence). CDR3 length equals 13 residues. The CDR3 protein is CSLSRGSTYEQYF. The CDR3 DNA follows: TGCAGTCTCAGCCGGGGAAGCACCTACGAGCAGTACTTC.

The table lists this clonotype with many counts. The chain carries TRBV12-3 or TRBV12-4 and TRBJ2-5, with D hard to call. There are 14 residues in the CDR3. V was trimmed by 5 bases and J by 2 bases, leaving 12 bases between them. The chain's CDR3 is CASSPLVLQETQYF. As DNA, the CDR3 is TGTGCCAGCAGTCCCCTCGTGTTACAAGAGACCCAGTACTTC.

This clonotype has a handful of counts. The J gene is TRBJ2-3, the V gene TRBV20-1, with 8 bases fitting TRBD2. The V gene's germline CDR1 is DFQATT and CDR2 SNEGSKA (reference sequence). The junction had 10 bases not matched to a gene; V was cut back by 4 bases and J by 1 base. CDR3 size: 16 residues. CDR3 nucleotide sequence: TGCAGTGCTAATACCGGGACTAGTAGGGGCACAGATACGCAGTATTTT. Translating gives CSANTGTSRGTDTQYF.

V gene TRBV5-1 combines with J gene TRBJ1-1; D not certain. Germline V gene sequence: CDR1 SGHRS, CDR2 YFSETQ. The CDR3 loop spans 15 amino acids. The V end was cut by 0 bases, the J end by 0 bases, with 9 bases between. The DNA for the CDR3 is TGCGCCAGCAGCTTGGGACGGTCCATGAACACTGAAGCTTTCTTT. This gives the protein CASSLGRSMNTEAFF.

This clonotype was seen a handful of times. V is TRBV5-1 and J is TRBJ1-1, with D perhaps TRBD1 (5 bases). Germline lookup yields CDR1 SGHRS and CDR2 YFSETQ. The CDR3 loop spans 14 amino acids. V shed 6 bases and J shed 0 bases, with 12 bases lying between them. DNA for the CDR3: TGCGCCAGCATCGGGACCCCAATGAACACTGAAGCTTTCTTT. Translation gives CASIGTPMNTEAFF.

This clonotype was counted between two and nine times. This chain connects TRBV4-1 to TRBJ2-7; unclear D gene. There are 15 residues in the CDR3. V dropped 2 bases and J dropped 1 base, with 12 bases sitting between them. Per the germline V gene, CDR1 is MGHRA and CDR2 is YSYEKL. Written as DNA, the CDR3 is TGCGCCAGCAGCCAACCGCCGGACGGATCCTACGAGCAGTACTTC. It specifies CASSQPPDGSYEQYF.

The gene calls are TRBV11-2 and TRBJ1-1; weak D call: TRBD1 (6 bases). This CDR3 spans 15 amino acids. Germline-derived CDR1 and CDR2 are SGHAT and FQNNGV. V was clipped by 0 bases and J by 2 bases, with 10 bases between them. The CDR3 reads CASSLDVRGNTEAFF. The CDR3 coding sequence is TGTGCCAGCAGCTTAGACGTCAGGGGCAACACTGAAGCTTTCTTT. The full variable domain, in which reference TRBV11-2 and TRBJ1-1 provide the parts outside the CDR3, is EAGVAQSPRYKIIEKRQSVAFWCNPISGHATLYWYQQILGQGPKLLIQFQNNGVVDDSQLPKDRFSAERLKGVDSTLKIQPAKLEDSAVYLCASSLDVRGNTEAFFGQGTRLTVV.

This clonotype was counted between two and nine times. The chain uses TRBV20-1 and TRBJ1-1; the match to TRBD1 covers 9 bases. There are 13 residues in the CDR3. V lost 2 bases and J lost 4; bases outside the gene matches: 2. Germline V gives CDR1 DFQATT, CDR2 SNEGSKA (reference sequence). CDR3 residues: CSARWTGATEAFF. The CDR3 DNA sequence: TGCAGTGCTAGATGGACAGGGGCCACTGAAGCTTTCTTT.

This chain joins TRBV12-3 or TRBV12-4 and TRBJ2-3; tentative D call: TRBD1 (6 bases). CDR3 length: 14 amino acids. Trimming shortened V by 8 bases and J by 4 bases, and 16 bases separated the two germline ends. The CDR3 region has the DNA TGTGCCAGCGTCTTTTCAGGGGACCCAGATACGCAGTATTTT. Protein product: CASVFSGDPDTQYF.

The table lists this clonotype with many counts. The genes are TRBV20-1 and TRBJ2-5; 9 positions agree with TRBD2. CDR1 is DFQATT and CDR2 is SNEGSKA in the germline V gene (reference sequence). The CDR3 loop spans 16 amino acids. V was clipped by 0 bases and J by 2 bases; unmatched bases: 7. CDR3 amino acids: CSARDGTAGGQETQYF. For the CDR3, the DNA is TGCAGTGCTAGAGACGGGACAGCGGGGGGACAAGAGACCCAGTACTTC.

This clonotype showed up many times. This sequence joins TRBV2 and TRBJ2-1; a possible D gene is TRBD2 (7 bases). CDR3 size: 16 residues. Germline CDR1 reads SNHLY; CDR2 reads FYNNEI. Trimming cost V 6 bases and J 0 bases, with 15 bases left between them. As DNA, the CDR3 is TGTGCCAGCAGGGGGGGGCGGGAGAGCTCCTACAATGAGCAGTTCTTC. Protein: CASRGGRESSYNEQFF.

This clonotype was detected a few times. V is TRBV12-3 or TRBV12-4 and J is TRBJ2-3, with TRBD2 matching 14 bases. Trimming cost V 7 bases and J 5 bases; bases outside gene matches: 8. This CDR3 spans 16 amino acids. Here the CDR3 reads CASTPVGTSGRDTQYF. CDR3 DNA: TGTGCCAGCACTCCGGTGGGGACTAGCGGGAGAGATACGCAGTATTTT.

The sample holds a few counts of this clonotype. CDR3 coding DNA: TGTGCCAGCAGTACGGTCCGACAGGGGAGTTCCTACGAGCAGTACTTC. Translation gives CASSTVRQGSSYEQYF. This chain joins TRBV6-1 and TRBJ2-7, with TRBD1 matching over 8 bases. The V and J ends lost 5 bases and 1 base, in that order; junction bases with no gene match: 10. Germline V gene sequence: CDR1 MNHNS, CDR2 SASEGT. The CDR3 has 16 residues.

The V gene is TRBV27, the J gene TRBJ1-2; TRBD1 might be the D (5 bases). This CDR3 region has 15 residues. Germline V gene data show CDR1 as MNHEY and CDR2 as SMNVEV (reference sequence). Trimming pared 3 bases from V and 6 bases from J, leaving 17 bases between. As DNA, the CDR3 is TGTGCCAGCAGTTTGCAGGGAGCCCCCTTGGATGGCTACACCTTC. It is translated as CASSLQGAPLDGYTF.

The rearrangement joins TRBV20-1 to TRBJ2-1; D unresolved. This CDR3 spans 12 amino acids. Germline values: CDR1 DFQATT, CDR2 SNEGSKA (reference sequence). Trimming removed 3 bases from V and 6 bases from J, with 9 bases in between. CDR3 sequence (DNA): TGCAGTGCTAGGGCTACTCTCAATGAGCAGTTCTTC. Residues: CSARATLNEQFF.

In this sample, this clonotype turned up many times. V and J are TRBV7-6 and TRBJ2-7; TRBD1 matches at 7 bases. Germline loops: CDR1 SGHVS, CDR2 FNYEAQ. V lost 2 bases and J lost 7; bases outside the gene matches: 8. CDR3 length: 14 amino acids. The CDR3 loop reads CASSLTNRGGEQYF. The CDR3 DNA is TGTGCCAGCAGCTTAACCAACAGGGGTGGGGAGCAGTACTTC. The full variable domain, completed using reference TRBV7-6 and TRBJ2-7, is GAGVSQSPRYKVTKRGQDVALRCDPISGHVSLYWYRQALGQGPEFLTYFNYEAQQDKSGLPNDRFSAERPEGSISTLTIQRTEQRDSAMYRCASSLTNRGGEQYFGPGTRLTVT.

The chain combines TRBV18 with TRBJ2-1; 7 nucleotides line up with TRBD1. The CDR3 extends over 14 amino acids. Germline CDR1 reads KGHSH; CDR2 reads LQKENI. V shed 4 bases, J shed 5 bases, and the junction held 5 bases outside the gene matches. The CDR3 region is CASSQTGTDNEQFF. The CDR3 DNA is TGTGCCAGCTCACAAACCGGGACAGACAATGAGCAGTTCTTC.